This entry is about one T cell receptor beta chain. V lost 4 bases to trimming and J lost 1 base, with 14 bases between them. The CDR3 loop spans 16 amino acids. Looked up from germline, CDR1 is SNHLY and CDR2 is FYNNEI. These data belong to a study of blood T cell repertoires in COVID-19. This table comes from immunoSEQ multiplex PCR, and its TCRdb copy is limited to in-frame clones, with some not included. The table has roughly 180,000 clones, roughly 88% seen once. Sequenced input: PBMCs or T cells enriched from blood (not recorded which). This clonotype was obtained from a woman in her thirties who had recovered from COVID-19. The V gene is TRBV2, the J gene TRBJ2-4; a weak D match, TRBD1 (6 bases). Here the CDR3 reads CASSVGSQGAKNIQYF. CDR3 bases: TGTGCCAGCAGTGTGGGAAGCCAGGGGGCCAAAAACATTCAGTACTTC.